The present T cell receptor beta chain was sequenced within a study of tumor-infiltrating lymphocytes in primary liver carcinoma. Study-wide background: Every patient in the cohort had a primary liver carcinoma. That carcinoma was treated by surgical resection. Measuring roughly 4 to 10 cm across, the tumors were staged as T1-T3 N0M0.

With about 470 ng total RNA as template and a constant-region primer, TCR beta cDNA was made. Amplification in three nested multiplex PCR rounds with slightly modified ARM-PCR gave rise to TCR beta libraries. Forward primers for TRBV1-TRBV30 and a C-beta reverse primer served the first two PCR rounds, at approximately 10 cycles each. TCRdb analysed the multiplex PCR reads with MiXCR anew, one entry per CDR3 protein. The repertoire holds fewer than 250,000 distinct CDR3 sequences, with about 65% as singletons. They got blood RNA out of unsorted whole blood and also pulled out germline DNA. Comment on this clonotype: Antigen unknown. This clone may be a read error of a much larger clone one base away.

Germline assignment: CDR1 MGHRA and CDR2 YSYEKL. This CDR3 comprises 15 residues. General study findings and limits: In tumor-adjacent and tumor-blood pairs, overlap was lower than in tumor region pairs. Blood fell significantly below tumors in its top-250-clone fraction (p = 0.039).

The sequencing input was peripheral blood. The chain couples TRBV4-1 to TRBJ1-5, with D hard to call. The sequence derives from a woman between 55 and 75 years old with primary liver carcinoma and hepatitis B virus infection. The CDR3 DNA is TGCGTCAGCAGCCAAGTGGAAGGCGCAAATCAGCCCCAGCATTTT. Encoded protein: CVSSQVEGANQPQHF.